Sequencing of this T cell receptor (beta chain) was carried out in a study of regulatory T cells in long-lasting Graves disease (dated by TCRdb to the early 2020s). Study-level background: Persistent Graves' disease was defined as antithyroid drug treatment for over 5 years with persistently positive TSH receptor autoantibodies. This study used TCR sequencing and RNA sequencing of peripheral blood to compare persistent Graves' disease patients against newly diagnosed Graves' disease patients. The study took place in China and was registered as a clinical trial. A total of 33 samples were covered by TCR sequencing, comprising about 13 persistent and around 20 newly diagnosed Graves' disease patients. On average, persistent Graves' disease patients in the clinical cohort had been on antithyroid drugs for around ten years.

The junction carries 10 bases between V and J, which are trimmed by 2 bases and 6 bases respectively. From the cysteine through the phenylalanine, the CDR3 covers 14 amino acids. Of all the DNA, just the CDR3 is kept, 42 bases in frame from base 1. From the germline V gene, CDR1 is SNHLY and CDR2 is FYNNEI. This clonotype was detected many times. The antigen it binds to is not known. Base quality data are lacking; no much larger clone is found one base away. The library was generated by multiplex PCR. Data came from an Illumina HiSeq 4000. iRepertoire HTBI primers and Arm-PCR amplification of CDR3 regions were used to construct TCR beta libraries. Before sequencing, the PCR products underwent gel purification. The study's processing was this. A total of under 80 TRBV and some 15 TRBJ segments were identified across samples and were used for gene usage analysis of CDR3 amino acid clonotypes. Filtered high-quality paired reads were merged into contigs using COPE and FqMerger. BLAST was used to align contigs to the IMGT TRBV, TRBD and TRBJ reference genes, and CDR3 was defined following IMGT. Highly expanded clones were defined as clonotypes with a frequency above 0.1%. Shannon entropy was used to measure repertoire diversity, and the Gini coefficient was used to measure V-J evenness. Clonotypes shared by more than one individual were considered public. Using fastp trimming at Q25 and MiXCR clonotype assembly, TCRdb reanalyzed the public sequencing data and kept in-frame beta chains. Each CDR3 protein appears once, grouped with its most common genes and DNA. These V and J calls originate from TCRdb's pipeline instead of the authors' own analysis. This sample is represented by 600,000 to 850,000 distinct CDR3 sequences; about 30% of them were singletons. The ten largest clonotypes hold around 42% of the sample.

The time point tag for this specimen amounts to: persistent/refractory GD, antithyroid drugs over 5 years with positive TRAb. RNA was extracted from PBMCs in TRIzol for both TCR sequencing and RNA sequencing. Graves' disease was diagnosed according to American Thyroid Association guidelines. Patients for the study were recruited at an endocrinology department in Xi'an, China. From each patient, about 9.7 milliliters of peripheral blood was collected into an EDTA anticoagulant tube. Ficoll Paque Plus density gradient separation was used to isolate PBMCs, and no additional T cell sorting was done. An Agilent 2100 Bioanalyzer and agarose gel were used to check RNA quality, and a NanoDrop 2000 was used to measure RNA concentration. The paper as a whole reports these results and caveats: More public clonotypes were shared among persistent patients (under 3,000) than among newly diagnosed patients (approximately 930). Sequencing and analysis were limited to the TCR beta chain. The authors acknowledged the small sample size as a limitation that may reduce accuracy. Preferential use of TRBV28, TRBJ1-2 and TRBJ2-5 was observed in persistent disease, whereas TRBV20-1 and TRBJ2-1 were favored in newly diagnosed disease. The study examined only peripheral blood because the primary lesion, thyroid tissue, could not be accessed. Compared with newly diagnosed patients, patients with persistent Graves' disease had lower TCR Shannon entropy and fewer highly expanded clones, which suggests clonal expansion.

The TCR sequence derives from a female donor with Graves disease. The rearrangement joined TRBV2 to TRBJ2-2; the D segment cannot be called with confidence. The material sequenced was peripheral blood mononuclear cells (PBMCs), taken when the disease was refractory, from a patient treated with antithyroid drugs. The CDR3 loop reads CASSERPGPGELFF. The bases are TGTGCCAGCAGTGAACGCCCAGGCCCCGGGGAGCTGTTTTTT. The CDR3 plus the reference TRBV2 and TRBJ2-2 genes for the other parts give the full variable domain: EPEVTQTPSHQVTQMGQEVILRCVPISNHLYFYWYRQILGQKVEFLVSFYNNEISEKSEIFDDQFSVERPDGSNFTLKIRSTKLEDSAMYFCASSERPGPGELFFGEGSRLTVL.